This T cell receptor beta chain was recovered during a study of blood T cell repertoires in COVID-19. CDR1 SGHDT and CDR2 YYEEEE come from the germline V gene. This CDR3 contains 17 residues. V was cut by 0 bases and J by 4 bases, with 17 bases left in between. One Seattle source followed patients from active infection through their disease course. TCRdb's table, derived via immunoSEQ multiplex PCR, lists solely in-frame clones and lacks some. The sample yields approximately 200,000 clones, more than 75% seen once. This TCR was recovered from a person aged 70 to 79 with COVID-19, enrolled during active disease. The sample consisted of peripheral blood. The chain joins TRBV5-6 to TRBJ1-3, with TRBD1 as a possible D gene (6 bases). The CDR3 coding sequence is TGTGCCAGCAGCTTGGTCGGGTCAGGGGACGCCGGAAACACCATATATTTT. Translation gives CASSLVGSGDAGNTIYF.